The present T cell receptor beta chain was sequenced within a study of CXCR3-negative and CXCR3-positive naive CD8 T cells. UMI-labeled TRB cDNA libraries were prepared by 5' RACE. TCRdb processed the 5' RACE reads again and assigns one entry to each CDR3 protein, with no DNA. This sample's table has 50,000 to 65,000 distinct CDR3 sequences. Points from the study as a whole: The study found more hydrophobic TRB CDR3s in CXCR3-positive naive cells than in CXCR3-negative naive cells. PBMCs showed partially decreased CXCR3 expression after cryopreservation, and most assays used fresh PBMCs.

Germline V gene data show CDR1 as SQVTM and CDR2 as ANQGSEA. The CDR3 is 14 amino acids. The naive CD8+ gate required CD45RO-CCR7+CD27+CD95- phenotype. On this clonotype: Its target is unknown.

This sequence joins TRBV29-1 and TRBJ2-7. The specimen sequenced was naive CXCR3- CD8+ T cells from blood. The subset was: CD45RO-CCR7+CD27+CD95- naive CD8+ T cells lacking CXCR3 (TNR3-). This TCR was recovered from a human donor in good health. Some clones in this sample may be carry-over from other donors' samples. The CDR3 loop reads CSVEESGSTYEQYF.